This T cell receptor beta chain emerged from a study of T cells after yellow fever vaccination. Turning to the study itself: Low-cell-number fractions underwent preparation using SMART-Seq v4 Ultra Low Input.

Broader study findings: Post-booster samples contained most primary-vaccination clones (about 95% CD4, around 90% CD8). The study found a weaker secondary response that peaked faster, day 5 versus 15.

In the case of this clonotype: What it recognizes is unknown.

V shed 5 bases and J 4 bases; nucleotides not matched to a gene: 13. The CDR3 contains 17 residues. CDR1 and CDR2 from the germline V gene are MDHEN and SYDVKM. They built TCR cDNA with 5'RACE template switching, a step that put in a universal primer site and UMIs. TCRdb re-analysed the 5' RACE reads in MiXCR, keeping a single row per CDR3 protein. The sample consists of 100,000 to 150,000 distinct CDR3 sequences, more than 6% of them appearing once. This specimen was CD4+ T cells sorted from PBMCs, taken 9 to 11 days after the first yellow fever vaccination. This clonotype originated in a man between 18 and 29 years old who received the YFV17D yellow fever vaccine. The chain has TRBV28 and TRBJ2-3; 9 bases map to TRBD2. CDR3: CASSPTIAGGRADTQYF. As DNA, the CDR3 is TGTGCCAGCAGTCCCACAATTGCGGGGGGGAGGGCAGATACGCAGTATTTT.